This T cell receptor (beta chain) emerged from a study of glioma-infiltrating T cells after dendritic cell vaccination. Study details: Patients had newly diagnosed or recurrent glioblastoma and received dendritic cell vaccines. At biweekly intervals, patients got three intradermal dendritic cell vaccine injections.

Time point defined: after dendritic cell vaccination, including at tumor progression/relapse. The protocol was immunoSEQ multiplex PCR, while the TCRdb copy is restricted to in-frame clones and leaves out a portion. The sample holds roughly 87,000 clones, 75% to 90% seen once. This clone occurred a few times. This CDR3 has 10 amino acids. The V and J ends lost 5 bases and 7 bases respectively, with 5 bases between them. Germline CDR1 and CDR2: SNHLY and FYNNEI. Source: blood, taken after dendritic cell vaccination. This chain links TRBV2 with TRBJ1-1; D gene ambiguous. This receptor was taken from a human donor with glioblastoma. The CDR3 reads CASSLGEAFF. In DNA, the CDR3 is TGTGCCAGCAGTCTAGGTGAAGCTTTCTTT.